This entry features one TCR beta chain sequence. This specimen belongs to a study of blood T cell repertoires in COVID-19. Study context: The origin of the acute and convalescent COVID-19 samples was the United States, Italy and Spain. Sources were T cells, B-cell-depleted T cells, or PBMCs; the material itself was cDNA or gDNA.

Germline V gene lookup returns CDR1 MRHNA and CDR2 SNTAGT. The CDR3 totals 15 residues. After removal of 2 bases from V and 1 base from J, the junction contained 3 bases not matched to a gene. In the authors' workflow: Estimation of nucleated cell counts relied on the amplification of reference gene primers. The protocol was immunoSEQ multiplex PCR, while the TCRdb copy is restricted to in-frame clones and leaves out a portion. The DNA gave D and trimming, while V, J and clone size come from that table. The data show approximately 220,000 clones, approximately 91% seen once. Sequenced: peripheral blood. The sequence derives from a man between 35 and 55 years old with acute or convalescent COVID-19. This chain connects TRBV6-4 to TRBJ1-1, with 8 bases that match TRBD1. The DNA for the CDR3 is TGTGCCAGCAGTGACGGGGACAGGACGAACACTGAAGCTTTCTTT. This codes for CASSDGDRTNTEAFF.